Detailed here is one TCR beta chain. Its antigen is still unknown. Other nucleotide sequences from this sample produce the same CDR3. The data were produced by immunoSEQ multiplex PCR, yet TCRdb's version contains in-frame clones alone and is incomplete. Of about 34,000 clones listed, around 80% are singletons. This record comes from a study of PD-1 blockade in mismatch repair-deficient tumors. Study in general: All were previously treated, progressing patients with about 11 mismatch repair-deficient cancer types.

Study-level results: Tumor-resident clones, often absent from pretreatment blood, expanded after pembrolizumab and then contracted.

The starting material was PBMCs, obtained less than 7 weeks after starting pembrolizumab. The sequence came from an adult with mismatch repair-deficient cancer.

The DNA for the CDR3 is TGTGCCAGTAAAAGCGGTGAAGCTTTCTTT. Its translation: CASKSGEAFF. The rearrangement links TRBV28 to TRBJ1-1, with unresolved D. The CDR3 is 10 amino acids. Per the germline V gene, CDR1 is MDHEN and CDR2 is SYDVKM. Trimming removed 9 bases from V and 7 bases from J, with 9 bases in between.